These T cell receptor beta chains were read from a single sample in a study of cytomegalovirus exposure and HLA in healthy donors. The method was immunoSEQ multiplex PCR; TCRdb's version includes in-frame clones alone and lacks a portion of them. Here the sample spans some 150,000 clones, over 60% being singletons. Sequencing input: PBMCs. The receptors were gathered from a woman between 45 and 65 years old in good health and CMV-seronegative. Each CDR3 is given with its conserved first and last residue. D genes are given only for firm matches. Part of the rows lack a size; the others show once, few, many or a class for expanded clones.

abundance: -
j_gene: TRBJ2-2
d_gene: -
v_gene: TRBV4-2
CDR3nt: TGTGCCAGCAGCCGGGCAGGGTCGGACACCGGGGAGCTGTTTTTT
CDR3aa: CASSRAGSDTGELFF

abundance: -
j_gene: TRBJ1-2
d_gene: TRBD1
v_gene: TRBV7-8
CDR3nt: TGTGCCAGCAGCTTAGTTGTTCGACAGGGGGAGGCCCTGGGCTACACCTTC
CDR3aa: CASSLVVRQGEALGYTF

abundance: -
j_gene: TRBJ2-1
d_gene: TRBD2
v_gene: TRBV6-5
CDR3nt: TGTGCCAGCAGTTCCCCGGGGGGAATCAATGAGCAGTTCTTC
CDR3aa: CASSSPGGINEQFF

abundance: -
j_gene: TRBJ2-3
d_gene: -
v_gene: TRBV14
CDR3nt: TGTGCCAGCAGCCAATTTGGGGCTAGCACAGATACGCAGTATTTT
CDR3aa: CASSQFGASTDTQYF

abundance: -
j_gene: TRBJ1-5
d_gene: -
v_gene: TRBV6-6
CDR3nt: TGTGCCAGCAGCCACTCTCAGCCCCAGCATTTT
CDR3aa: CASSHSQPQHF

abundance: -
j_gene: TRBJ1-2
d_gene: -
v_gene: TRBV4-1
CDR3nt: TGCGCCAGCAGCCAAGAGGGAATCCAGGGGTCGGGTGGCTACACCTTC
CDR3aa: CASSQEGIQGSGGYTF

abundance: few
j_gene: TRBJ2-1
d_gene: TRBD2
v_gene: TRBV19
CDR3nt: TGTGCCAGTAGTACTGGACTAGCGGGGAACCAGTTCTTC
CDR3aa: CASSTGLAGNQFF

abundance: -
j_gene: TRBJ2-7
d_gene: TRBD1
v_gene: TRBV7-2
CDR3nt: TGTGCCAGCAGCTTAGAGTTGCCACCGGGACAGGGGGCCTACGAGCAGTACTTC
CDR3aa: CASSLELPPGQGAYEQYF

abundance: few
j_gene: TRBJ2-1
d_gene: -
v_gene: TRBV28
CDR3nt: TGTGCCAGCAGTGGAATTGGGACACCTCAGTTCTTC
CDR3aa: CASSGIGTPQFF

abundance: -
j_gene: TRBJ1-1
d_gene: -
v_gene: TRBV5-1
CDR3nt: TGCGCCAGCAGCTTGGTGGGGGGAAGAGACACTGAAGCTTTCTTT
CDR3aa: CASSLVGGRDTEAFF

abundance: -
j_gene: TRBJ2-2
d_gene: TRBD1
v_gene: TRBV7-2
CDR3nt: TGTGCCAGCAGCTCCAGGGGGCCGAACACCGGGGAGCTGTTTTTT
CDR3aa: CASSSRGPNTGELFF

abundance: few
j_gene: TRBJ1-4
d_gene: -
v_gene: TRBV6-1
CDR3nt: TGTGCCAGCACTAAAGGAAGAGGCGAAAAACTGTTTTTT
CDR3aa: CASTKGRGEKLFF

abundance: few
j_gene: TRBJ2-7
d_gene: -
v_gene: TRBV9
CDR3nt: TGTGCCAGCAGCGTAGCTGCGGAGCCCCCCTACGAGCAGTACTTC
CDR3aa: CASSVAAEPPYEQYF

abundance: -
j_gene: TRBJ1-1
d_gene: -
v_gene: TRBV7-2
CDR3nt: TGTGCCAGCAGCTTAACAGGATCCGGGGGCACTGAAGCTTTCTTT
CDR3aa: CASSLTGSGGTEAFF

abundance: -
j_gene: TRBJ1-1
d_gene: -
v_gene: TRBV27
CDR3nt: TGTGCCAGCAGTTTTCGGGGGAACACTGAAGCTTTCTTT
CDR3aa: CASSFRGNTEAFF

abundance: -
j_gene: TRBJ1-3
d_gene: -
v_gene: TRBV5-4
CDR3nt: TGTGCCAGCAGCGGGGCTGGTTGGGGAAACACCATATATTTT
CDR3aa: CASSGAGWGNTIYF

abundance: -
j_gene: TRBJ1-5
d_gene: -
v_gene: TRBV4-3
CDR3nt: TGCGCCAGCAGCGAGGATATTGGCAATCAGCCCCAGCATTTT
CDR3aa: CASSEDIGNQPQHF

abundance: -
j_gene: TRBJ2-1
d_gene: TRBD2
v_gene: TRBV9
CDR3nt: TGTGCCAGCAGCGCGACTAGCGGGAGCTACAATGAGCAGTTCTTC
CDR3aa: CASSATSGSYNEQFF

abundance: -
j_gene: TRBJ2-7
d_gene: TRBD2
v_gene: TRBV6-5
CDR3nt: TGTGCCAGCAGCTCCAGGACTAGCGGGAGTTACGAGCAGTACTTC
CDR3aa: CASSSRTSGSYEQYF

abundance: -
j_gene: TRBJ2-7
d_gene: TRBD2
v_gene: TRBV28
CDR3nt: TGTGCCAGCAGTTCCCCCGGGACTAGCGGGAGTAACGAGCAGTACTTC
CDR3aa: CASSSPGTSGSNEQYF

abundance: once
j_gene: TRBJ1-2
d_gene: TRBD1
v_gene: TRBV4-3
CDR3nt: TGCGCCAGCAGCCGTTCGGACAGGGTGGATGGCTACACCTTC
CDR3aa: CASSRSDRVDGYTF

abundance: -
j_gene: TRBJ2-7
d_gene: TRBD1
v_gene: TRBV6-5
CDR3nt: TGTGCCAGCAGTTACACTAAATGGGACAGGCTTCACTTC
CDR3aa: CASSYTKWDRLHF

abundance: -
j_gene: TRBJ2-2
d_gene: -
v_gene: TRBV6-5
CDR3nt: TGTGCCAGCTCCGTTGGCAGGGCGAACACCGGGGAGCTGTTTTTT
CDR3aa: CASSVGRANTGELFF